The rows below give T cell receptor beta chains drawn from one sample of a study of identifying expanded T cells in peripheral blood. Method: immunoSEQ multiplex PCR; TCRdb's copy keeps in-frame clones and lacks some. Seen here are 100,000 or so clones, around nine tenths observed once, and the top ten hold just over 5.5%. Sequenced input: blood. The receptors were sampled from a person aged 18 to 75 in good health. The conserved cysteine and the conserved F or W are not part of the CDR3 here.

v_gene	j_gene	len	CDR3aa
TRBV18	TRBJ1-1	11	ASSPLGPAEAF
TRBV6-1	TRBJ1-2	14	ASSEELWARGGGYT
TRBV6-1	TRBJ2-3	13	ASSPTSGAQGGQY
TRBV4-3	TRBJ2-1	15	ASSQDGTSGRQNEQF
TRBV5-1	TRBJ1-3	12	ASSWDGSGNTIY
TRBV6-6	TRBJ2-7	13	ASSYQGQGSWEQY
TRBV5-1	TRBJ1-2	15	ASSLEGGSGSIRGYT
TRBV29-1	TRBJ1-5	11	SVGQGFGQPQH
TRBV7-9	TRBJ2-5	16	ASSLDFLNGTNQETQY
TRBV29-1	TRBJ1-1	10	SVREVYTEAF
TRBV4-2	TRBJ1-3	15	ASSQEGQPTSGNTIY
TRBV10-1	TRBJ1-2	11	ASSVDRLGGYT
TRBV15	TRBJ1-4	15	ATSRDTFRHLNEKLF
TRBV11-2	TRBJ1-1	11	ASSLVGNTEAF
TRBV5-1	TRBJ2-1	15	ASSSLAGGVSYNEQF
TRBV10-1	TRBJ2-3	14	ASSESTDYVGDTQY
TRBV30	TRBJ1-1	11	AWSVGGNTEAF
TRBV15	TRBJ1-5	13	ATSREPGKNQPQH
TRBV6-1	TRBJ1-1	10	ASSEYNTEAF
TRBV30	TRBJ1-1	12	AWSDTTGRTEAF
TRBV7-2	TRBJ1-1	12	ASSSTRMAVEAF
TRBV2	TRBJ1-2	12	ASTNRDFNYGYT
TRBV5-6	TRBJ2-5	12	ASSLWGSKETQY
TRBV6-5	TRBJ2-7	13	ASSYSRDRGHEQY
TRBV4-3	TRBJ1-4	13	ASSPQEERNEKLF
TRBV10-1	TRBJ2-1	12	ASRGSGGENEQF
TRBV19	TRBJ2-1	13	ASNSGGLGSNEQF
TRBV4-2	TRBJ2-7	12	ASSQDLGSYEQY
TRBV7-2	TRBJ2-7	12	ASRFRVGTYEQY
TRBV11-3	TRBJ2-2	13	ASSRQGGATGELF
TRBV9	TRBJ2-3	13	ASSVSSSPTDTQY
TRBV10-3	TRBJ2-7	12	AISQGQGREWQY
TRBV7-9	TRBJ1-4	10	ASSLVNEKLF
TRBV9	TRBJ2-2	20	ASSTQGGFQGGLAGRTGELF
TRBV5-4	TRBJ2-1	12	ASSPVGDYNEQF
TRBV6-5	TRBJ1-2	12	ASSPRGHLHGYT
TRBV5-5	TRBJ1-2	10	ASSPEGFGYT
TRBV19	TRBJ1-1	10	ASFGQGTEAF
TRBV6-1	TRBJ1-1	16	ASSEALFGQAGNTEAF
TRBV19	TRBJ1-2	12	ASSPDRAWGGYT
TRBV7-8	TRBJ1-1	11	ASSWTDSAEAF
TRBV18	TRBJ1-1	14	ASSPPRGTRETEAF
TRBV11-2	TRBJ1-1	16	ASSLTYKRQGAAPEAF
TRBV30	TRBJ1-2	11	AWSPSRYYGYT
TRBV18	TRBJ2-5	11	ASSGTGRETQY
TRBV4-1	TRBJ1-5	13	ASSQDQWGDRVID
TRBV6-5	TRBJ1-3	14	ASSWTGRGSGNTIY
TRBV7-9	TRBJ2-7	10	ASSLGRGEQY